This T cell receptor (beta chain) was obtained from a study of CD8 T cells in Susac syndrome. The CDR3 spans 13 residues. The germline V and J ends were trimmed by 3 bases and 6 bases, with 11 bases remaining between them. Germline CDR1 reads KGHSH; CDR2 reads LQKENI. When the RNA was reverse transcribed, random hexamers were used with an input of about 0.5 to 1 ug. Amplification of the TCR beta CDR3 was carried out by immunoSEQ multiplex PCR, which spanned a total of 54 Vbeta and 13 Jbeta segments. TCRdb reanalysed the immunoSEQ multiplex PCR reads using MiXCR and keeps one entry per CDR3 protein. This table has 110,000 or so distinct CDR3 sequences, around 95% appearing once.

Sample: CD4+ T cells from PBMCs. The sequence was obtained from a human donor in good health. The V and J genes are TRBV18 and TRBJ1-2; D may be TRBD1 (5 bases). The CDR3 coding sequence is TGTGCCAGCTCACCCCGTGGAGGGGATGGCTACACCTTC. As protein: CASSPRGGDGYTF.